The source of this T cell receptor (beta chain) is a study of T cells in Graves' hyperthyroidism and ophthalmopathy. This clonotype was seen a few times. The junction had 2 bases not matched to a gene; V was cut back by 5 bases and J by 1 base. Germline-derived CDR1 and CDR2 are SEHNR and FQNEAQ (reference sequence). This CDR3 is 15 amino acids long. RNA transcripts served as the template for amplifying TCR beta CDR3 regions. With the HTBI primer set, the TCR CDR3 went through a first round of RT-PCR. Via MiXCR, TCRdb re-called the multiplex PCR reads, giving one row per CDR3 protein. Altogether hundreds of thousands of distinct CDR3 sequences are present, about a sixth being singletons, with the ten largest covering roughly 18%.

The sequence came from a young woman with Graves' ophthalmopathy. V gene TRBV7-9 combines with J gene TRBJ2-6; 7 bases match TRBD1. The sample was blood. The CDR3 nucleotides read TGTGCCAGCAGCATACAGGGGTCTGGGGCCAACGTCCTGACTTTC. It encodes CASSIQGSGANVLTF.